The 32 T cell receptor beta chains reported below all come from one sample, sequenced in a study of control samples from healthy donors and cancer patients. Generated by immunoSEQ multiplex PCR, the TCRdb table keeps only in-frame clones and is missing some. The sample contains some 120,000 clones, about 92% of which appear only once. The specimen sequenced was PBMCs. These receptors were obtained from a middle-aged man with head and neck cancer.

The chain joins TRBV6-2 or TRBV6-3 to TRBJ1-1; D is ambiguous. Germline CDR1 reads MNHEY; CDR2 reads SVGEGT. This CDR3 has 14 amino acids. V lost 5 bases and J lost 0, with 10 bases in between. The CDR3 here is CASSPSSLNTEAFF. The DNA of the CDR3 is TGTGCCAGCAGTCCCTCCTCACTGAACACTGAAGCTTTCTTT.

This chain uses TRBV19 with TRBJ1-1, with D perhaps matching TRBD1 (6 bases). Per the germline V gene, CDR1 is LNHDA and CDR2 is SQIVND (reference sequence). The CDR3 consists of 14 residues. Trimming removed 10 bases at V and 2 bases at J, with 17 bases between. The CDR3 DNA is TGTGCCACCCAGCCGGGACACTCTAACACTGAAGCTTTCTTT. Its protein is CATQPGHSNTEAFF.

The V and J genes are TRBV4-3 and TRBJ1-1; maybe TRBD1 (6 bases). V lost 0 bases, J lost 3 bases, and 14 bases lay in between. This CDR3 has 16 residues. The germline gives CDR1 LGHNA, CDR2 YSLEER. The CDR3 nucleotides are TGCGCCAGCAGCCAAGAGTTTCAGGGGTGGGACACTGAAGCTTTCTTT. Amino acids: CASSQEFQGWDTEAFF.

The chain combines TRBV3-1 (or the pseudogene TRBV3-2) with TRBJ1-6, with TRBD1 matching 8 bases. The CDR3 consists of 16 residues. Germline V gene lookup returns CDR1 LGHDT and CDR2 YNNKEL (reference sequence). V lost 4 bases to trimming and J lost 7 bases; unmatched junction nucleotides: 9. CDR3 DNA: TGTGCCAGCAGCCGGGGGACAGGTTTGAGGAATTCACCCCTCCACTTT. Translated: CASSRGTGLRNSPLHF.

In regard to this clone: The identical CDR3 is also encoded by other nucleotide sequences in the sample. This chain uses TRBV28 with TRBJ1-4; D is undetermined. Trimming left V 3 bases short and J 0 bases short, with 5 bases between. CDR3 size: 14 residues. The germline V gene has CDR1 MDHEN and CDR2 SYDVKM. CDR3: CASSLTATNEKLFF. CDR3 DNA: TGTGCCAGCAGTTTGACCGCAACTAATGAAAAACTGTTTTTT.

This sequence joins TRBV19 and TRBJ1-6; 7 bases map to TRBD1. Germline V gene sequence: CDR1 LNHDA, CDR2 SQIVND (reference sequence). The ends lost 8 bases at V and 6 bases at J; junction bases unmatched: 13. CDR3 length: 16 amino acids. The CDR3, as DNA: TGTGCCAGTGGGCTGACAGGGATCACCTTTAATTCACCCCTCCACTTT. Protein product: CASGLTGITFNSPLHF.

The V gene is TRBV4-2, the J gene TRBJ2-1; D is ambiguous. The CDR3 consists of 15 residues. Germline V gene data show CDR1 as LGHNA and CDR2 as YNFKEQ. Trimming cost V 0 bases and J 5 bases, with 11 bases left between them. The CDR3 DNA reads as TGTGCCAGCAGCCAAGAGGTCCTGGTTAACAATGAGCAGTTCTTC. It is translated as CASSQEVLVNNEQFF.

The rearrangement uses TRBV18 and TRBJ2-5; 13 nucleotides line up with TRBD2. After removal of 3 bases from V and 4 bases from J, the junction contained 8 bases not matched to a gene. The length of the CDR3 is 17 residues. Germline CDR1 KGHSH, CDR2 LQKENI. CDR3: CASSPPLAGGPPETQYF. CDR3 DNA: TGTGCCAGCTCACCCCCACTAGCGGGGGGGCCTCCAGAGACCCAGTACTTC.

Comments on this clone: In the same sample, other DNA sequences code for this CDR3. The CDR3 spells CASSWTGEEQYF. CDR3 in DNA: TGTGCCAGCAGCTGGACCGGCGAGGAGCAGTACTTC. The chain recombines TRBV5-5 with TRBJ2-7; D uncertain. The V gene's germline CDR1 is SGHKS and CDR2 YYEKEE (reference sequence). CDR3 length: 12 residues. Trimming shortened V by 3 bases and J by 7 bases, and 11 bases separated the two germline ends. Full variable domain (remainder filled in from reference TRBV5-5 and TRBJ2-7): DAGVTQSPTHLIKTRGQQVTLRCSPISGHKSVSWYQQVLGQGPQFIFQYYEKEERGRGNFPDRFSARQFPNYSSELNVNALLLGDSALYLCASSWTGEEQYFGPGTRLTVT.

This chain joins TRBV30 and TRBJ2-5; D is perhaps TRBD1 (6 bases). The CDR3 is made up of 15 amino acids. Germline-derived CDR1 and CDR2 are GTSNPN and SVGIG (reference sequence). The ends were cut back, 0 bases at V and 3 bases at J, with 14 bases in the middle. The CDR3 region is CAWSVAQGPKETQYF. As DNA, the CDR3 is TGTGCCTGGAGTGTCGCACAGGGTCCTAAAGAGACCCAGTACTTC.

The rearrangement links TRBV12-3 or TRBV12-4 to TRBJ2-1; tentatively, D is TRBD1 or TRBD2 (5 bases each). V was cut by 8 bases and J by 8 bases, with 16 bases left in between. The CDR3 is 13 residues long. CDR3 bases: TGTGCCAGCCGGGGACCTCTCTCGCATGAGCAGTTCTTC. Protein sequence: CASRGPLSHEQFF.

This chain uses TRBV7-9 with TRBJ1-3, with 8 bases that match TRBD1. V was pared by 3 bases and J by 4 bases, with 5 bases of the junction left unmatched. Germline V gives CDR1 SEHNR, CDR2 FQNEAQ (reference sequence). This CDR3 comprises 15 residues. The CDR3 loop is CASSFNTGGGNTIYF. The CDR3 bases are TGTGCCAGCAGCTTCAACACAGGGGGAGGAAACACCATATATTTT.

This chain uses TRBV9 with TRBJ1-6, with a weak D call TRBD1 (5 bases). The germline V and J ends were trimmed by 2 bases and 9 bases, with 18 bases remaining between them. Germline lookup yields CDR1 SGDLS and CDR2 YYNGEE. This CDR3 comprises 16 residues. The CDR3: CASSVLPTATFSPLHF. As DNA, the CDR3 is TGTGCCAGCAGCGTCTTGCCGACAGCGACGTTTTCACCCCTCCACTTT.

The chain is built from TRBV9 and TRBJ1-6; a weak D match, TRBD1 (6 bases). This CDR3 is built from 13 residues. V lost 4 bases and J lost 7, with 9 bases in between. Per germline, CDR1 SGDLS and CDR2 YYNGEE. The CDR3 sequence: CASSRGGNSPLHF. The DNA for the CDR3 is TGTGCCAGCAGCAGGGGGGGGAATTCACCCCTCCACTTT.

CDR3 protein: CASSLGQGEQPQHF. The CDR3 bases are TGTGCCAGCAGCTTAGGACAGGGAGAGCAGCCCCAGCATTTT. This chain uses TRBV7-9 with TRBJ1-5; 7 bases match TRBD1. Unmatched junction bases numbered 4, after V lost 1 base and J lost 7 bases. Per the germline V gene, CDR1 is SEHNR and CDR2 is FQNEAQ (reference sequence). CDR3 size: 14 residues.

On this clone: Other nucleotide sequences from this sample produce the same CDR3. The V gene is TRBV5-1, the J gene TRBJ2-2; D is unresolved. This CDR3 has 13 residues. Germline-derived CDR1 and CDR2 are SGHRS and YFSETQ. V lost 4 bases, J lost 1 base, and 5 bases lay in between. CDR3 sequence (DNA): TGCGCCAGCAGCCTACGGAACACCGGGGAGCTGTTTTTT. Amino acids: CASSLRNTGELFF.

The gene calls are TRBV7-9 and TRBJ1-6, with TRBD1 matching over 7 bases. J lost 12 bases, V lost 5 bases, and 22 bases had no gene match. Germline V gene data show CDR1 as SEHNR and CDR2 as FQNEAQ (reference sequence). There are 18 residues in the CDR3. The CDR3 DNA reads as TGTGCCAGCAGCCCGGCGAGTGGGACAGCCAACTCCTTAAGACCCCTCCACTTT. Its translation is CASSPASGTANSLRPLHF.

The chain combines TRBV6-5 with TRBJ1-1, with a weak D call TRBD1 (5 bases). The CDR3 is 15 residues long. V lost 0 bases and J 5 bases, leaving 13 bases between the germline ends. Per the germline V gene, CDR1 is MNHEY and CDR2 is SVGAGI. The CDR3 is CASSYSTMGETEAFF. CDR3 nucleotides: TGTGCCAGCAGTTACTCGACGATGGGGGAAACTGAAGCTTTCTTT.

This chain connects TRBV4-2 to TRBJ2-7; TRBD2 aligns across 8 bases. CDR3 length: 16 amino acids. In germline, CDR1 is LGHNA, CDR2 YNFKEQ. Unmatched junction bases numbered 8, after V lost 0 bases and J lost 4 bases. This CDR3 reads CASSQDEAGGSYEQYF. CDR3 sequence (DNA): TGTGCCAGCAGCCAAGATGAGGCGGGGGGATCTTACGAGCAGTACTTC.

For the CDR3, the DNA is TGTGCCAGCAGCCAAGGATGGGGGACCACAGATACGCAGTATTTT. Amino acid sequence: CASSQGWGTTDTQYF. The rearrangement joins TRBV3-1 (or the pseudogene TRBV3-2) to TRBJ2-3; D might be TRBD1 or TRBD2, each matching 5 bases. The V and J ends lost 1 base and 2 bases respectively, with 10 bases between them. There are 15 residues in the CDR3. Germline-derived CDR1 and CDR2 are LGHDT and YNNKEL (reference sequence).

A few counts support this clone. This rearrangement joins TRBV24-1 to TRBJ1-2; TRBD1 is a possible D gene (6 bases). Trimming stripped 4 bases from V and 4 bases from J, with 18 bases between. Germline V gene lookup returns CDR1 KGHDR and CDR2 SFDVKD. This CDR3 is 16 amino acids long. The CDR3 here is CATSDSSPRGGYGYTF. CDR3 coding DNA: TGTGCCACCAGTGACTCCTCTCCTAGGGGGGGCTATGGCTACACCTTC.

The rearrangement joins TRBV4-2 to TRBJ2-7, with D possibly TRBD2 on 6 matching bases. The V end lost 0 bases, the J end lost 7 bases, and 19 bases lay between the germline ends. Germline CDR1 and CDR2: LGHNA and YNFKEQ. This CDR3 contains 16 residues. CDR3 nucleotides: TGTGCCAGCAGCCAAGAGGGGAGACTAGTTGGGTCTGAGCAGTACTTC. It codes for CASSQEGRLVGSEQYF.

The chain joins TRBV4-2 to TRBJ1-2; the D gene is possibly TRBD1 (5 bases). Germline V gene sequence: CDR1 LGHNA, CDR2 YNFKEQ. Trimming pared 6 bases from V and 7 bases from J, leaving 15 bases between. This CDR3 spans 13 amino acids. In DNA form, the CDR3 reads TGTGCCAGCAGGACCGGGACGAGGGGTGGCTACACCTTC. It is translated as CASRTGTRGGYTF.

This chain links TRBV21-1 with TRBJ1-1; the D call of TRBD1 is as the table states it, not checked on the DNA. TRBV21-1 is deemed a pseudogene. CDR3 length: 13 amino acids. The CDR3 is CASAGTLNTEAFF. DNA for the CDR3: TGTGCCAGCGCCGGGACATTGAACACTGAAGCTTTCTTT.

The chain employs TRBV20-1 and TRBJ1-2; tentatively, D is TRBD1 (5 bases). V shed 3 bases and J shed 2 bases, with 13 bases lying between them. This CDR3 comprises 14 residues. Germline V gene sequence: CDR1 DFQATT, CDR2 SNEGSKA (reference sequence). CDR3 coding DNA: TGCAGTGCTAGTCCGGGACTGAGAAACTATGGCTACACCTTC. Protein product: CSASPGLRNYGYTF.

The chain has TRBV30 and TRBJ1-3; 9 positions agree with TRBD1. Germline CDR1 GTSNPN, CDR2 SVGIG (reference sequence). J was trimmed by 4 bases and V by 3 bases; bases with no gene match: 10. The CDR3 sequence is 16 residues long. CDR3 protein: CAWRDAGTGHGNTIYF. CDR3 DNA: TGTGCCTGGAGAGACGCCGGGACAGGGCACGGAAACACCATATATTTT.

CDR3 residues: CARAGGQTDTQYF. The CDR3 coding sequence is TGTGCCAGAGCGGGGGGGCAAACAGATACGCAGTATTTT. The chain combines TRBV2 with TRBJ2-3; 10 bases are a match to TRBD2. The CDR3 is 13 amino acids. The junction had 3 bases not matched to a gene; V was cut back by 9 bases and J by 3 bases. Per the germline V gene, CDR1 is SNHLY and CDR2 is FYNNEI.

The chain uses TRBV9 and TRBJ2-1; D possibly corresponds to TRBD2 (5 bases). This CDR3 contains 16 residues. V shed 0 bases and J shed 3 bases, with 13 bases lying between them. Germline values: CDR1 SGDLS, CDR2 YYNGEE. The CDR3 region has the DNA TGTGCCAGCAGCGTAGTTGGGGAGAGCTACTACAATGAGCAGTTCTTC. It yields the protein CASSVVGESYYNEQFF.

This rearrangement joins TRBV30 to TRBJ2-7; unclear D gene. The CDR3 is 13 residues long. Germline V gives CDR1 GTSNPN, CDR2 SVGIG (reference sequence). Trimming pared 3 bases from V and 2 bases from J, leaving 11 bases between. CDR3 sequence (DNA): TGTGCCTGGAGGGTCAACGGAGCCTACGAGCAGTACTTC. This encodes CAWRVNGAYEQYF.

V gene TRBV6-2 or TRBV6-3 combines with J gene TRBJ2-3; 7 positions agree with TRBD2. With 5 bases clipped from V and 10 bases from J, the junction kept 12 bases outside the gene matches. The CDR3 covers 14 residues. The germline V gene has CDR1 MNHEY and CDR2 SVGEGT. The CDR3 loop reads CASSKPSRGEAQYF. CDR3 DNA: TGTGCCAGCAGTAAACCTTCCCGGGGGGAGGCGCAGTATTTT.

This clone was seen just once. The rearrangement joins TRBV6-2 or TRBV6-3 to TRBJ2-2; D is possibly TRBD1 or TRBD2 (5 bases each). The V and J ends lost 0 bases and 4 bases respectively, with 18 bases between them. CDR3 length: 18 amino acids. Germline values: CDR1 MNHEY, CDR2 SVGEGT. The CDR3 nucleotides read TGTGCCAGCAGTTACTCATGGGGGAGTGGGCGCGGCACCGGGGAGCTGTTTTTT. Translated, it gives CASSYSWGSGRGTGELFF.

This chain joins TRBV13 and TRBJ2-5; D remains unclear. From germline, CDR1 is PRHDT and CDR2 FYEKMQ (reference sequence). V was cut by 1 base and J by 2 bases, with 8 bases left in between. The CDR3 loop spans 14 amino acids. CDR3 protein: CASSLAAAQETQYF. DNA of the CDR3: TGTGCCAGCAGCTTAGCGGCAGCTCAAGAGACCCAGTACTTC.